This T cell receptor (beta chain) stems from a study of PD-1 blockade in mismatch repair-deficient tumors. Study-wide context: Patients had approximately 12 mismatch repair-deficient cancer types, all previously treated and progressing. Study conclusions and caveats: Tumor-resident clones, often absent from pretreatment blood, expanded after pembrolizumab and then contracted.

Looked up from germline, CDR1 is MNHEY and CDR2 is SMNVEV (reference sequence). The J segment lost 7 bases and the V segment lost 3 bases, leaving 3 bases of the junction unmatched. The CDR3 is 13 amino acids. This table comes from immunoSEQ multiplex PCR, and its TCRdb copy is limited to in-frame clones, with some not included. This table holds tens of thousands of clones, over 70% found once. Points on this clone: Its specificity is unknown.

Mismatch repair deficiency was confirmed in all patients, by PCR or immunohistochemistry. TCRs were sequenced from a few patients responding to pembrolizumab. Sequencing used peripheral blood, obtained 12 weeks after starting pembrolizumab. This rearrangement joins TRBV27 to TRBJ1-2; 9 bases are shared with TRBD1. This clonotype was sampled from an adult with mismatch repair-deficient cancer. The CDR3: CASSFGTGSGYTF. The CDR3 region has the DNA TGTGCCAGCAGTTTTGGGACAGGGTCTGGCTACACCTTC.